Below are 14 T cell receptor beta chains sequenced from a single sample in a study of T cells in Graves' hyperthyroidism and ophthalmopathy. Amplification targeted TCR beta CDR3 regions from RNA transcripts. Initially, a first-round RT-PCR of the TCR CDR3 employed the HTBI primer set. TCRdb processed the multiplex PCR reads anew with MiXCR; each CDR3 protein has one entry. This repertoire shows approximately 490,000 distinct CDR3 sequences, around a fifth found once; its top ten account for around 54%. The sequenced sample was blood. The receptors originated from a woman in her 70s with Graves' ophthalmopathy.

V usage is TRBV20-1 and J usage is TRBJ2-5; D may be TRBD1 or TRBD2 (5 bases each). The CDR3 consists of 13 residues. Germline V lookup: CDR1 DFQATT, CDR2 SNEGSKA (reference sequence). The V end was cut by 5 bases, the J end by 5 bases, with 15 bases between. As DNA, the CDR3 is TGCAGTGCTGACCGGGGCGACCGGGAGACCCAGTACTTC. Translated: CSADRGDRETQYF.

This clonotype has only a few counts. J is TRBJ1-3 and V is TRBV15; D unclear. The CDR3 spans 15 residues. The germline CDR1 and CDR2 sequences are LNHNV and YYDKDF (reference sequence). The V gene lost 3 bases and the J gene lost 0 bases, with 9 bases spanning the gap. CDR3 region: CATSSAASSGNTIYF. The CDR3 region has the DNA TGTGCCACCAGCAGCGCAGCCAGCTCTGGAAACACCATATATTTT.

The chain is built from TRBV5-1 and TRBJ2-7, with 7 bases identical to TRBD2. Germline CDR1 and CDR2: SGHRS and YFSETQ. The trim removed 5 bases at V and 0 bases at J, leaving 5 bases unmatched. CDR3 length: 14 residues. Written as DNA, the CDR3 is TGCGCCAGCAGGAGCGGGGTGAGCTCCTACGAGCAGTACTTC. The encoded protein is CASRSGVSSYEQYF.

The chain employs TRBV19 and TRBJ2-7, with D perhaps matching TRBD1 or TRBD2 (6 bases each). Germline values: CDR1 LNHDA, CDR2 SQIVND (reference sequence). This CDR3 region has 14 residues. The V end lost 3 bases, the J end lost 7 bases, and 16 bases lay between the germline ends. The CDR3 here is CASSIGGLGGEQYF. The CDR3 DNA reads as TGTGCCAGTAGTATCGGTGGTCTAGGGGGGGAGCAGTACTTC.

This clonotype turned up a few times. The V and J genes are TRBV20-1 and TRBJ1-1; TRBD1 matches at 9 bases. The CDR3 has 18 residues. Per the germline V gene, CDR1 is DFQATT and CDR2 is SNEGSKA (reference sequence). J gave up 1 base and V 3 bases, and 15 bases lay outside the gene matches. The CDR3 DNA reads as TGCAGTGCTAGTCCCCCTCCCGGGACAGGGTTTACGAACACTGAAGCTTTCTTT. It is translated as CSASPPPGTGFTNTEAFF.

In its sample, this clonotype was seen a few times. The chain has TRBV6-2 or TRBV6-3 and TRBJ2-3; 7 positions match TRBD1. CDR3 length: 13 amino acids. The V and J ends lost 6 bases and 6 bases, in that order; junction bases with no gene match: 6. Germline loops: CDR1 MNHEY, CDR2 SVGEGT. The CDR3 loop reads CASRRQGRDTQYF. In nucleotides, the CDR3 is TGTGCCAGCAGAAGACAGGGACGGGATACGCAGTATTTT.

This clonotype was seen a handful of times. The CDR3, as DNA: TGTGCCAGCACCCAGTCGGGACAGGGTATCGGGGAGCTGTTTTTT. It codes for CASTQSGQGIGELFF. The chain links TRBV6-4 to TRBJ2-2, with TRBD1 identical over 9 bases. V lost 7 bases to trimming and J lost 7 bases; unmatched junction nucleotides: 10. The germline V gene encodes CDR1 MRHNA and CDR2 SNTAGT. This CDR3 spans 15 amino acids.

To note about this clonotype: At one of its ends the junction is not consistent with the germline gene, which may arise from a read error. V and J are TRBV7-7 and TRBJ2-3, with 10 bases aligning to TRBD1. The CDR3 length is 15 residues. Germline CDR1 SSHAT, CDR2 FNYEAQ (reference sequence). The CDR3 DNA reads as TGTGCTAGCAGCCACGGACAGGGGGGCACAGATACGCAGTATTTT. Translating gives CASSHGQGGTDTQYF.

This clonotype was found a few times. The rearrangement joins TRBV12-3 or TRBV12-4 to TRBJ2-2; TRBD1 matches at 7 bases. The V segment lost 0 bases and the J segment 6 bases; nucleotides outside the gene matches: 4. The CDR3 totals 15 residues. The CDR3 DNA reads TGTGCCAGCAGTTTAGCGCAGGGGGTGCCCGGGGAGCTGTTTTTT. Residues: CASSLAQGVPGELFF.

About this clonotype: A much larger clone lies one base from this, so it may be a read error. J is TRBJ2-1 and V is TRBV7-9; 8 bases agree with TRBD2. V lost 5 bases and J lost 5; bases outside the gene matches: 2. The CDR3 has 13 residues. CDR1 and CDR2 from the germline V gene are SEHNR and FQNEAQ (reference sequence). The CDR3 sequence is CASSRAGDNEQFF. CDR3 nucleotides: TGTGCCAGCAGCCGAGCGGGGGACAATGAGCAGTTCTTC.

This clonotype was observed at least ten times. This chain's CDR3 is CASSPSRAFYNEQFF. In DNA, the CDR3 is TGTGCCAGCAGTCCATCCCGGGCCTTCTACAATGAGCAGTTCTTC. The J gene is TRBJ2-1, the V gene TRBV2, with D unresolved. Trimming cost V 5 bases and J 3 bases, with 14 bases left between them. The germline V gene has CDR1 SNHLY and CDR2 FYNNEI. The CDR3 totals 15 residues.

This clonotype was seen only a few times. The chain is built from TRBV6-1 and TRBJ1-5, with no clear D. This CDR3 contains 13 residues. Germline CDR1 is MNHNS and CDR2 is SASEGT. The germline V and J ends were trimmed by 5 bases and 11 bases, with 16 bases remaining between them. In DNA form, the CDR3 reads TGTGCCAGCAGTTCCAACATAGATCTAACCCAGCATTTT. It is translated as CASSSNIDLTQHF.

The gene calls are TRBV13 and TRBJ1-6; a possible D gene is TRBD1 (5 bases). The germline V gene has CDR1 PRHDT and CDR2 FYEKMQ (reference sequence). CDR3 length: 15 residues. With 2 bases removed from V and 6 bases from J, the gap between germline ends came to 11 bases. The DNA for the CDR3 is TGTGCCAGCAGCTTAAGAGGGGTTGGTAATTCACCCCTCCACTTT. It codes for CASSLRGVGNSPLHF.

CDR3 protein: CASSFSSRGVGTGELFF. DNA of the CDR3: TGTGCCAGCAGCTTCTCCTCCAGGGGAGTGGGCACCGGGGAGCTGTTTTTT. The V call is TRBV7-3, the J call TRBJ2-2; tentative D call: TRBD1 (6 bases). The CDR3 runs 17 residues. CDR1 SGHTA and CDR2 FQGTGA come from the germline V gene. Trimming took 3 bases from V and 4 from J, leaving 18 bases between them.